Listed below are T cell receptor beta chains from one sample, sequenced in a study of blood T cell repertoires in COVID-19. Here immunoSEQ multiplex PCR was the method, and the copy in TCRdb shows in-frame clones only, minus some. The table records 95,000 to 110,000 clones, under 90% of them present only once. Sequenced sample: peripheral blood. Every receptor here comes from a human donor in a cohort sampled during active or convalescent COVID-19. The conserved cysteine and the conserved F or W are not part of the CDR3 here. The D gene is left open where the match is weak.

. TRBJ2-3 TRBV19 ASSTPSGPGTDTQY
. TRBJ1-2 TRBV18 ASSSTTGMNYGYT
TRBD1 TRBJ1-3 TRBV5-1 ASSLTTGQGSGNTIY
. TRBJ1-3 TRBV7-9 ASSLDIRSGNTIY
. TRBJ2-5 TRBV7-9 ASSLLSSETQY
. TRBJ1-2 TRBV19 ASSKPPYRGYT
. TRBJ2-2 TRBV13 ASAPPNKFANTGELF
TRBD2 TRBJ2-1 TRBV11-3 ASSYGLRGGNEQF
. TRBJ2-7 TRBV7-2 ASSLGGNYEQY
. TRBJ1-2 TRBV12-3/TRBV12-4 ASSLGLDGYT
. TRBJ1-4 TRBV5-6 ASSSWARAEKLF
TRBD1 TRBJ2-6 TRBV10-3 AISESGTGFGANVLT
. TRBJ2-6 TRBV7-3 ASSRSGANVLT
. TRBJ1-6 TRBV23-1 ASQKGTGNSPLH
TRBD2 TRBJ2-5 TRBV12-3/TRBV12-4 ASGGVGETQY
. TRBJ1-2 TRBV12-3/TRBV12-4 ASSPIHNYGYT
. TRBJ2-7 TRBV21-1 ASSRNRRTGGFEQY
TRBD1 TRBJ1-4 TRBV19 ASSPVAGQGTSNEKLF
. TRBJ1-1 TRBV11-3 ASSYNENTEAF
TRBD1 TRBJ2-7 TRBV19 ASSNRQGSYEQY
. TRBJ2-3 TRBV5-4 ASSSLTDTQY
TRBD1 TRBJ1-6 TRBV12-5 ASGLVLDRDLSPLH
TRBD1 TRBJ1-6 TRBV2 ASSWTGGNSPLH
TRBD1 TRBJ1-4 TRBV9 ASSLLTGTNEKLF
. TRBJ2-2 TRBV27 ASSLWATGELF
. TRBJ2-1 TRBV10-3 AISESGGGRNEQF